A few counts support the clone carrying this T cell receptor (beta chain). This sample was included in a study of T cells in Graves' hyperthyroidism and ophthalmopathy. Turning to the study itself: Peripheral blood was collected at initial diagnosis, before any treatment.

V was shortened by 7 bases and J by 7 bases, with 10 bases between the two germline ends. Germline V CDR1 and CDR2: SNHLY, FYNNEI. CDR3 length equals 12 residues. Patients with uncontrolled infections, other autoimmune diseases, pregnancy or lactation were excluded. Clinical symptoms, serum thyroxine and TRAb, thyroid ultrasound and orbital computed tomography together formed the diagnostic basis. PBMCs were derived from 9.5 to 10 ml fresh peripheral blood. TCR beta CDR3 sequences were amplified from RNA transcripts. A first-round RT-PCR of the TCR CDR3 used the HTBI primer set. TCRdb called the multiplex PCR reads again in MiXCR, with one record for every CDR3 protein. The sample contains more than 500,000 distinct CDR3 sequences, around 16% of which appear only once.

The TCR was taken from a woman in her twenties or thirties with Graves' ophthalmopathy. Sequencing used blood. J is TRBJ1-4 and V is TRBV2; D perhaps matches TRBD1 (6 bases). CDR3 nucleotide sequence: TGTGCCAGCATGGCCAGGGGTGAAAAACTGTTTTTT. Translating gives CASMARGEKLFF.